The following is a T cell receptor (beta chain) sequence with its context. Its antigen is currently unknown. CD4+ cells of the naive, central memory, regulatory and stem cell-like memory types were sorted via CD45RO/CCR7/CD25/CD127/CD95/CD27. This sample was taken from a study of beta chain features in type 1 diabetes. The sequenced template was cDNA made from the entire isolated RNA. About 3.6 million reads on average were seen across naive, central memory and regulatory T cell samples. TCRdb's copy holds only in-frame clones and misses some; the assay was immunoSEQ multiplex PCR. The table has hundreds of thousands of clones, about 17% seen once; the top ten hold roughly 0.025%. CDR1 and CDR2 (germline): KGHSH, LQKENI. The CDR3 has 13 residues. V was shortened by 5 bases and J by 3 bases, with 10 bases between the two germline ends. Study-level results: In every one of the four CD4+ subsets, TCRB CDR3s were moderately but significantly shorter in Type 1 diabetes patients.

This sequence joins TRBV18 and TRBJ1-1; unclear D gene. Sequenced: naive CD4+ T cells from blood. The receptor comes from a young woman in good health. The DNA for the CDR3 is TGTGCCAGCTCAGATTCGATGTACACTGAAGCTTTCTTT. This translates into CASSDSMYTEAFF.